The clone carrying this T cell receptor (beta chain) was detected once. This CDR3 is built from 13 residues. The germline gives CDR1 MGHRA, CDR2 YSYEKL. The V end was cut by 1 base, the J end by 8 bases, with 8 bases between. Clones were sequenced by immunoSEQ multiplex PCR, and TCRdb holds only the in-frame ones, with some missing. The table has approximately 74,000 clones, around 90% seen once. This sample is drawn from a study of blood T cell repertoires in COVID-19. Study as a whole: The cDNA or gDNA used as material had been derived from T cells, B-cell-depleted T cells, or PBMCs.

This clonotype was sampled from a woman of 80 years or more with active or convalescent COVID-19. This chain uses TRBV4-1 with TRBJ1-4; D ambiguous. Sequencing used peripheral blood. In nucleotides, the CDR3 is TGCGCCAGCAGCCAAGTCCTAAGAGAAAAACTGTTTTTT. Its translation: CASSQVLREKLFF.